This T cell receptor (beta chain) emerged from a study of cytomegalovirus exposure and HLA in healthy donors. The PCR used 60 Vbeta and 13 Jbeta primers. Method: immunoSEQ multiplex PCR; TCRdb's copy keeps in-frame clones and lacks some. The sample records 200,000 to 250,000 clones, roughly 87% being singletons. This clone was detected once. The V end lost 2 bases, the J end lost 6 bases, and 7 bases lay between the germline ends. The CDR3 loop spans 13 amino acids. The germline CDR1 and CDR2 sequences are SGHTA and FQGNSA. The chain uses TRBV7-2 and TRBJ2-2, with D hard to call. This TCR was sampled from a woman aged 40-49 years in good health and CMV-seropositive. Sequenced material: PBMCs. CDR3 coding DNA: TGTGCCAGCAGCTTAATGGAGCCCGGGGAGCTGTTTTTT. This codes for CASSLMEPGELFF.